What follows describes a single T cell receptor (beta chain). The germline gives CDR1 ENHRY, CDR2 SYGVKD. Deletions cut 0 bases from V and 9 bases from J, with 12 bases between. The CDR3 has 14 amino acids. These data come from a study of T cell changes during pregnancy in multiple sclerosis. Clones were read by immunoSEQ multiplex PCR, and TCRdb kept only the in-frame ones, dropping some. Of tens of thousands of clones in the sample, around nine tenths were seen once. This sequence was found in a female donor in good health, enrolled as a control in a pregnancy study. The source was CD4+ T cells from peripheral blood mononuclear cells, collected after pregnancy. This chain connects TRBV10-3 to TRBJ2-1, with D possibly matching TRBD2 (5 bases). CDR3 protein: CAISESIQSGEQFF. The CDR3 DNA follows: TGTGCCATCAGTGAGTCGATACAAAGCGGTGAGCAGTTCTTC.